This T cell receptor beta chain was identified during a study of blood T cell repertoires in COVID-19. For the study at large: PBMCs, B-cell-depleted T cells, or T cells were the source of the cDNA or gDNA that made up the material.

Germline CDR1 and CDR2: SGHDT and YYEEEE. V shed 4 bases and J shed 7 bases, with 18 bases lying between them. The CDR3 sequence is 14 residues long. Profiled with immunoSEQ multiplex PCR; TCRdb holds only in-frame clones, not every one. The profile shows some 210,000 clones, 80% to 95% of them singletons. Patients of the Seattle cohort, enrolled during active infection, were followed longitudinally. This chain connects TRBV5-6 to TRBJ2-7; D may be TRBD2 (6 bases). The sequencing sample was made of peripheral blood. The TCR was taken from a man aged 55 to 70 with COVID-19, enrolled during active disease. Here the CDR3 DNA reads TGTGCCAGCAGCAGTATTGGGAGGAACGGGGAGCAGTACTTC. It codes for CASSSIGRNGEQYF.